The 28 T cell receptor beta chains listed next were all sequenced from one sample in a study of immune cell composition in non-small cell lung cancer. The table came from immunoSEQ multiplex PCR; TCRdb's copy has only in-frame clones and leaves some out. Of approximately 11,000 clones listed, about 60% are singletons. Sequencing was carried out using lung tumor tissue. All receptors derive from a human donor with non-small cell lung cancer.

J is TRBJ2-3 and V is TRBV5-1; the D gene is possibly TRBD2 (6 bases). The length of the CDR3 is 16 residues. From germline, CDR1 is SGHRS and CDR2 YFSETQ. V was trimmed by 2 bases and J by 0 bases, leaving 13 bases between them. The CDR3 bases are TGCGCCAGCAGCTTCTCTGGGACTGCTAGCACAGATACGCAGTATTTT. It translates to CASSFSGTASTDTQYF. Full variable domain (missing parts from reference TRBV5-1 and TRBJ2-3): KAGVTQTPRYLIKTRGQQVTLSCSPISGHRSVSWYQQTPGQGLQFLFEYFSETQRNKGNFPGRFSGRQFSNSRSEMNVSTLELGDSALYLCASSFSGTASTDTQYFGPGTRLTVL.

Only one count was recorded for this clone. This rearrangement joins TRBV4-3 to TRBJ2-1, with 11 bases that match TRBD2. With V trimmed by 2 bases and J by 9 bases, 6 bases remained unmatched. Germline-derived CDR1 and CDR2 are LGHNA and YSLEER. The CDR3 is 15 residues long. CDR3 DNA: TGCGCCAGCAGCCAACCCGGGACTAGCGGTACTGAGCAGTTCTTC. This encodes CASSQPGTSGTEQFF.

The chain is built from TRBV20-1 and TRBJ2-7; 7 bases agree with TRBD1. Losses at the gene ends were 6 bases for V and 6 bases for J; bases not matched to a gene: 2. Germline values: CDR1 DFQATT, CDR2 SNEGSKA (reference sequence). The CDR3 contains 10 residues. The CDR3 DNA reads TGCAGTGCCTACAGGGGCGAGCAGTACTTC. It encodes CSAYRGEQYF.

This chain connects TRBV5-4 to TRBJ2-3; tentative D call: TRBD2 (6 bases). Germline CDR1 and CDR2: SGHNT and YYREEE (reference sequence). V lost 4 bases and J 0 bases, leaving 15 bases between the germline ends. The CDR3 loop spans 16 amino acids. CDR3 DNA sequence: TGTGCCAGCAGCGATCCGTCGGGGGTCAGCACAGATACGCAGTATTTT. Protein product: CASSDPSGVSTDTQYF.

V and J are TRBV7-2 and TRBJ2-7; 9 bases are a match to TRBD2. The V gene end was trimmed by 5 bases and the J gene end by 7 bases; junction bases not matched to a gene: 24. The germline CDR1 and CDR2 sequences are SGHTA and FQGNSA. The CDR3 contains 19 residues. The CDR3 protein is CASSHAGGGLAGPMFEQYF. In DNA form, the CDR3 reads TGTGCCAGCAGCCACGCGGGGGGAGGGCTAGCGGGGCCGATGTTTGAGCAGTACTTC.

The genes are TRBV10-3 and TRBJ2-6; a weak D match, TRBD2 (5 bases). V lost 6 bases to trimming and J lost 0 bases, with 9 bases between them. CDR1 and CDR2 from the germline V gene are ENHRY and SYGVKD. The CDR3 loop spans 15 amino acids. The CDR3 reads CAISPGISGANVLTF. The CDR3 coding sequence is TGTGCCATCAGCCCCGGGATCTCTGGGGCCAACGTCCTGACTTTC.

The chain combines TRBV9 with TRBJ2-7; D is possibly TRBD2 (6 bases). Germline CDR1 SGDLS, CDR2 YYNGEE. The CDR3 has 13 residues. V was shortened by 3 bases and J by 7 bases, with 14 bases between the two germline ends. In nucleotides, the CDR3 is TGTGCCAGCAGCGGGAGCTTCGGGGGAGAGCAGTACTTC. Translation gives CASSGSFGGEQYF.

This clone was counted only a few times. J is TRBJ2-2 and V is TRBV4-3; D remains ambiguous. The CDR3 runs 16 residues. The V gene's germline CDR1 is LGHNA and CDR2 YSLEER. V was cut by 0 bases and J by 3 bases, with 11 bases left in between. CDR3 protein: CASSQDRDSYTGELFF. The CDR3 DNA follows: TGCGCCAGCAGCCAAGATCGAGACTCGTACACCGGGGAGCTGTTTTTT.

This clone was picked up a small number of times. The chain combines TRBV28 with TRBJ2-4; D may be TRBD2 (6 bases). Germline-derived CDR1 and CDR2 are MDHEN and SYDVKM. CDR3 size: 17 residues. Trimming removed 3 bases from V and 7 bases from J, with 22 bases in between. The CDR3 loop reads CASSFTGDGVSANIQYF. In nucleotides, the CDR3 is TGTGCCAGCAGTTTCACGGGGGACGGGGTATCGGCCAACATTCAGTACTTC. The entire variable domain, with the rest obtained from reference TRBV28 and TRBJ2-4, is as follows: DVKVTQSSRYLVKRTGEKVFLECVQDMDHENMFWYRQDPGLGLRLIYFSYDVKMKEKGDIPEGYSVSREKKERFSLILESASTNQTSMYLCASSFTGDGVSANIQYFGAGTRLSVL.

The chain couples TRBV14 to TRBJ2-2, with D perhaps TRBD2 (6 bases). CDR3 length equals 14 residues. Per germline, CDR1 SGHDN and CDR2 FVKESK. V was cut by 1 base and J by 6 bases, with 9 bases left in between. CDR3 bases: TGTGCCAGCAGCCAAGGGCGGAGGGCCGGGGAGCTGTTTTTT. Its translation: CASSQGRRAGELFF.

This chain connects TRBV4-3 to TRBJ2-7, with D uncertain. In germline, CDR1 is LGHNA, CDR2 YSLEER. This CDR3 comprises 16 residues. V was shortened by 0 bases and J by 0 bases, with 12 bases between the two germline ends. The CDR3 here is CASSQDRAVFSYEQYF. Here the CDR3 DNA reads TGCGCCAGCAGCCAAGATCGTGCAGTATTCTCCTACGAGCAGTACTTC.

The table lists this clone with a count of one. The chain combines TRBV4-3 with TRBJ2-2; TRBD2 aligns across 9 bases. Germline V gives CDR1 LGHNA, CDR2 YSLEER. The CDR3 has 19 residues. The V segment lost 0 bases and the J segment 5 bases; nucleotides outside the gene matches: 13. DNA for the CDR3: TGCGCCAGCAGCCAAGACGCAACTAGCGGGTCCGGTCGTACCGGGGAGCTGTTTTTT. It encodes CASSQDATSGSGRTGELFF.

The rearrangement uses TRBV18 and TRBJ1-4; tentative D call: TRBD1 (5 bases). This CDR3 spans 16 amino acids. In germline, CDR1 is KGHSH, CDR2 LQKENI. V gave up 5 bases and J gave up 0 bases, with 13 bases separating them. The CDR3 here is CASSSGLPSTNEKLFF. CDR3 sequence (DNA): TGTGCCAGCTCATCGGGACTCCCTTCAACTAATGAAAAACTGTTTTTT.

By sample share, this clone is medium-sized. The chain employs TRBV2 and TRBJ2-1; the match to TRBD2 covers 9 bases. There are 14 residues in the CDR3. Germline-derived CDR1 and CDR2 are SNHLY and FYNNEI. J was trimmed by 7 bases and V by 2 bases; bases with no gene match: 3. The CDR3 region is CASSELLAGNEQFF. The CDR3 nucleotides read TGTGCCAGCAGTGAACTGCTAGCGGGAAATGAGCAGTTCTTC.

This clone was counted only a few times. The rearrangement uses TRBV10-3 and TRBJ1-5, with a tentative D call TRBD1 (5 bases). Germline V gene sequence: CDR1 ENHRY, CDR2 SYGVKD. This CDR3 has 14 amino acids. Between the trimmed V and J ends, which lost 10 bases and 7 bases, there was a span of 20 bases. In nucleotides, the CDR3 is TGTGCCACCTCGAGGGGAGAGGGAGGCCAGCCCCAGCATTTT. As protein: CATSRGEGGQPQHF.

A single count supports this clone. The chain recombines TRBV7-2 with TRBJ1-1; possibly TRBD1 for D (6 bases). This CDR3 region has 15 residues. Deletions cut 5 bases from V and 3 bases from J, with 16 bases between. Germline V gene lookup returns CDR1 SGHTA and CDR2 FQGNSA. CDR3 sequence reads: CASSRDLTGHTEAFF. CDR3 nucleotide sequence: TGTGCCAGCAGCCGGGACCTCACAGGGCACACTGAAGCTTTCTTT.

The rearrangement uses TRBV13 and TRBJ1-4; D unresolved. Per germline, CDR1 PRHDT and CDR2 FYEKMQ (reference sequence). This CDR3 is 14 amino acids long. The V end was cut by 10 bases, the J end by 3 bases, with 15 bases between. The CDR3 region is CATHRRSANEKLFF. In nucleotides, the CDR3 is TGTGCCACCCACCGCCGGTCGGCTAATGAAAAACTGTTTTTT.

The V call is TRBV7-8, the J call TRBJ1-3; TRBD1 matches at 7 bases. V lost 2 bases, J lost 3 bases, and 7 bases stayed unmatched. The CDR3 loop spans 16 amino acids. CDR1 and CDR2 (germline): SGHVS, FQNEAQ. In DNA, the CDR3 is TGTGCCAGCAGCTTATACGCCGGACAGGATGGAAACACCATATATTTT. Its translation is CASSLYAGQDGNTIYF.

This clone was counted only a few times. The CDR3 sequence is CASSSWGLSGANVLTF. The CDR3 DNA sequence: TGTGCCAGCAGTTCTTGGGGGCTCTCTGGGGCCAACGTCCTGACTTTC. The chain is built from TRBV28 and TRBJ2-6; tentatively, D is TRBD1 (6 bases). The CDR3 sequence is 16 residues long. Germline CDR1 is MDHEN and CDR2 is SYDVKM. The germline V and J ends were trimmed by 4 bases and 0 bases, with 10 bases remaining between them.

The chain has TRBV5-1 and TRBJ1-1; TRBD1 is a possible D gene (6 bases). Trimming removed 3 bases from V and 5 bases from J, with 20 bases in between. Germline assignment: CDR1 SGHRS and CDR2 YFSETQ. The CDR3 covers 16 residues. CDR3 loop: CASSSGQYGGVTEAFF. For the CDR3, the DNA is TGCGCCAGCAGCTCTGGACAGTATGGAGGTGTGACTGAAGCTTTCTTT.

The V gene is TRBV6-5, the J gene TRBJ2-5; 10 bases line up with TRBD1. CDR3 length: 13 amino acids. Germline CDR1 is MNHEY and CDR2 is SVGAGI. J gave up 3 bases and V 5 bases, and 0 bases lay outside the gene matches. The DNA for the CDR3 is TGTGCCAGCAGTGGGACAGGGGAAGAGACCCAGTACTTC. Its protein product is CASSGTGEETQYF.

V usage is TRBV11-2 and J usage is TRBJ2-1; 7 bases fit TRBD2. From germline, CDR1 is SGHAT and CDR2 FQNNGV. The CDR3 consists of 13 residues. The ends lost 8 bases at V and 4 bases at J; junction bases unmatched: 5. CDR3 sequence: CASGAGAYNEQFF. CDR3 nucleotides: TGTGCCAGCGGTGCGGGAGCTTACAATGAGCAGTTCTTC.

The chain recombines TRBV18 with TRBJ2-7, with a possible D match to TRBD2 (6 bases). V lost 3 bases and J lost 4, with 13 bases in between. The CDR3 spans 14 residues. Germline CDR1 reads KGHSH; CDR2 reads LQKENI. CDR3 region: CASSPPGSRYEQYF. For the CDR3, the DNA is TGTGCCAGCTCACCCCCCGGGAGTCGGTACGAGCAGTACTTC. The full variable domain, its missing parts supplied by reference TRBV18 and TRBJ2-7, is NAGVMQNPRHLVRRRGQEARLRCSPMKGHSHVYWYRQLPEEGLKFMVYLQKENIIDESGMPKERFSAEFPKEGPSILRIQQVVRGDSAAYFCASSPPGSRYEQYFGPGTRLTVT.

V usage is TRBV28 and J usage is TRBJ1-2, with TRBD1 matching over 10 bases. Germline trimming cut 5 bases from V and 8 bases from J; bases unmatched to any gene: 17. Per germline, CDR1 MDHEN and CDR2 SYDVKM. There are 17 residues in the CDR3. The CDR3 spells CASSIGGTGDFLWGYTF. CDR3 DNA sequence: TGTGCCAGCAGTATCGGGGGGACAGGGGATTTTCTATGGGGCTACACCTTC.

This rearrangement joins TRBV5-1 to TRBJ2-7; TRBD2 agrees at 7 bases. Trimming removed 4 bases from V and 2 bases from J; junction bases left unmatched: 12. The germline V gene has CDR1 SGHRS and CDR2 YFSETQ. This CDR3 has 16 amino acids. CDR3: CASSSGGSRSTYEQYF. The CDR3, as DNA: TGCGCCAGCAGCAGTGGCGGGAGCAGGTCTACCTACGAGCAGTACTTC.

This clone was counted between two and nine times. The chain employs TRBV19 and TRBJ2-2; maybe TRBD2 (6 bases). The V gene's germline CDR1 is LNHDA and CDR2 SQIVND (reference sequence). Trimming took off 7 bases at V and 6 bases at J, with 15 bases between the two ends. This CDR3 is 14 amino acids long. The CDR3 DNA reads as TGTGCCAGTAAGGCGGGGAGAGGGGCCGGGGAGCTGTTTTTT. Translation: CASKAGRGAGELFF.

This clone is judged medium-sized. CDR3 sequence reads: CASSQDRPAGGSYEQYF. In nucleotides, the CDR3 is TGTGCCAGCAGCCAAGATCGTCCAGCGGGGGGGTCCTACGAGCAGTACTTC. The V call is TRBV4-2, the J call TRBJ2-7; TRBD2 matches at 10 bases. This CDR3 is 17 amino acids long. V shed 0 bases and J 1 base; nucleotides not matched to a gene: 6. Germline V gives CDR1 LGHNA, CDR2 YNFKEQ.

The table lists this clone with a count of one. The chain links TRBV7-9 to TRBJ1-3, with 10 bases aligning to TRBD1. The V segment lost 5 bases and the J segment 9 bases; nucleotides outside the gene matches: 13. Germline V gene data show CDR1 as SEHNR and CDR2 as FQNEAQ (reference sequence). CDR3 length: 16 amino acids. The CDR3 sequence: CASSALPGTGVGTIYF. As DNA, the CDR3 is TGTGCCAGCAGCGCCCTCCCCGGGACAGGGGTGGGCACCATATATTTT.